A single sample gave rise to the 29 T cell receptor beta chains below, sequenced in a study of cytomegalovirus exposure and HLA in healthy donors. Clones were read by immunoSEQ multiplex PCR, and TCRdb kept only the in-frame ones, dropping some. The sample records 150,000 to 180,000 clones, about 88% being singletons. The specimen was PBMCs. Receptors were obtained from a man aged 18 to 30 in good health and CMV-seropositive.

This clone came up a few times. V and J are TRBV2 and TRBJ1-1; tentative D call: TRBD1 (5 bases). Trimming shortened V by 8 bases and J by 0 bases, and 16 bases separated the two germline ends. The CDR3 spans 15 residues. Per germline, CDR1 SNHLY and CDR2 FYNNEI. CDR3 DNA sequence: TGTGCCAGCGTTCCCCGACAGCTCTTGAACACTGAAGCTTTCTTT. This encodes CASVPRQLLNTEAFF. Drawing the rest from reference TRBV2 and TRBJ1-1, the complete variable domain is EPEVTQTPSHQVTQMGQEVILRCVPISNHLYFYWYRQILGQKVEFLVSFYNNEISEKSEIFDDQFSVERPDGSNFTLKIRSTKLEDSAMYFCASVPRQLLNTEAFFGQGTRLTVV.

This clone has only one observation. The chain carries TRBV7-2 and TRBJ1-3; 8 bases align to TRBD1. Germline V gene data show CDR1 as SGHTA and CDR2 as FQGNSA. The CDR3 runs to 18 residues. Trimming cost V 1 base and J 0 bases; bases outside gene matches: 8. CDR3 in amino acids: CASSLVPLTGGSGNTIYF. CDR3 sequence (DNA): TGTGCCAGCAGCTTAGTCCCCCTTACAGGGGGCTCTGGAAACACCATATATTTT.

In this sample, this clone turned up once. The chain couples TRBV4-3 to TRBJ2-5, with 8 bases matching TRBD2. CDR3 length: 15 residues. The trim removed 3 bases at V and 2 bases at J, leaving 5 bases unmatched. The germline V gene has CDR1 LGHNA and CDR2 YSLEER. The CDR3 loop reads CASSHSAGGQETQYF. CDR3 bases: TGCGCCAGCAGCCATTCGGCGGGGGGACAAGAGACCCAGTACTTC.

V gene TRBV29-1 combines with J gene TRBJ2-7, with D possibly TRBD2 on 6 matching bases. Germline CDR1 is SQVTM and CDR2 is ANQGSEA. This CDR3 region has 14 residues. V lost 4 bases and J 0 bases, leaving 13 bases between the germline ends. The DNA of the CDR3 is TGCAGCGTTGGGGACTCCCTCTCCTCCTACGAGCAGTACTTC. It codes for CSVGDSLSSYEQYF.

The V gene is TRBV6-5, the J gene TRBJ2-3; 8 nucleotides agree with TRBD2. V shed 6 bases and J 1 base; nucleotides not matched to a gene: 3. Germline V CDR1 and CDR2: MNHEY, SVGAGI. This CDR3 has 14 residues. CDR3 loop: CASRGAGGTDTQYF. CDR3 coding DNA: TGTGCCAGCAGGGGAGCGGGGGGCACAGATACGCAGTATTTT.

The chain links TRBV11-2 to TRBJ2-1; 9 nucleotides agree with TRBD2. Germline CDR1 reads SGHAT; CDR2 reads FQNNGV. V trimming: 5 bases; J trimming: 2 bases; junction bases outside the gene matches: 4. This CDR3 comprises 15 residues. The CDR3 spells CASSLSGSPYNEQFF. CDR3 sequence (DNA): TGTGCCAGCAGCCTTAGCGGGAGTCCCTACAATGAGCAGTTCTTC.

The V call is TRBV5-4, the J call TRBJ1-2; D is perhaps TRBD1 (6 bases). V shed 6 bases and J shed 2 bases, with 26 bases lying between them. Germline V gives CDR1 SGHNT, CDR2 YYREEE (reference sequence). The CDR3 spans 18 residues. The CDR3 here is CASTGQGNMQGLNYGYTF. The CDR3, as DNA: TGTGCCAGCACGGGGCAGGGGAATATGCAGGGGCTAAACTATGGCTACACCTTC.

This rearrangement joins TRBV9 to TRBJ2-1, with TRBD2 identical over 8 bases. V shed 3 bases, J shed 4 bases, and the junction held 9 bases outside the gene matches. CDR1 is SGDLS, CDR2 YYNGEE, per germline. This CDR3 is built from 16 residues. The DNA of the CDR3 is TGTGCCAGCAGCGGCCAACTAGCGGACGAATACAATGAGCAGTTCTTC. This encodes CASSGQLADEYNEQFF. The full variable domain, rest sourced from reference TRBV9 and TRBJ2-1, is DSGVTQTPKHLITATGQRVTLRCSPRSGDLSVYWYQQSLDQGLQFLIQYYNGEERAKGNILERFSAQQFPDLHSELNLSSLELGDSALYFCASSGQLADEYNEQFFGPGTRLTVL.

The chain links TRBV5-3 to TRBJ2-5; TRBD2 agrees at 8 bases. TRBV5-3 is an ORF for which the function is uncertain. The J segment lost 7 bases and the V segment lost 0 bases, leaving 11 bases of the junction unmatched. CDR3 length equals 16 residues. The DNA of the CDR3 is TGTGCCAGAAGCTTGGCCGGGGGTAGCGGGGTGGGGACCCAGTACTTC. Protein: CARSLAGGSGVGTQYF.

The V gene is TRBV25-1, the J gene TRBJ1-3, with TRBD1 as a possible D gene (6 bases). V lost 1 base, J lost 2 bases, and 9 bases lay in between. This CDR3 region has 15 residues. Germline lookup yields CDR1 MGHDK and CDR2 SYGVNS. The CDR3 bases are TGTGCCAGCAGTGAATTTCAGGGGCCTGGAAACACCATATATTTT. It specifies CASSEFQGPGNTIYF.

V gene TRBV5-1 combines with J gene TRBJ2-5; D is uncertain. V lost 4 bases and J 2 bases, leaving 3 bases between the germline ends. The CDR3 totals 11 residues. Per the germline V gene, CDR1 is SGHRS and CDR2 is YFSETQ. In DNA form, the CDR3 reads TGCGCCAGCAGCCTACAAGAGACCCAGTACTTC. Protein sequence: CASSLQETQYF.

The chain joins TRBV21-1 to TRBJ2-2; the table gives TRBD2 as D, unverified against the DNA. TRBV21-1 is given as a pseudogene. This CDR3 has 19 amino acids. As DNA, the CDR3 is TGTGCCAGCAGCCCCCTAGGGACTAGCGGGAGTCGGGGCACCGGGGAGCTGTTTTTT. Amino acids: CASSPLGTSGSRGTGELFF.

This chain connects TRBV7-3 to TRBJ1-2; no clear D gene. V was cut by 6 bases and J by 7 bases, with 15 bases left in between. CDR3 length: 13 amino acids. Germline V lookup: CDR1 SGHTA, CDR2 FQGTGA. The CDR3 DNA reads TGTGCCAGCAGTTCTACTAGGGAGGGTGGCTACACCTTC. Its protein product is CASSSTREGGYTF.

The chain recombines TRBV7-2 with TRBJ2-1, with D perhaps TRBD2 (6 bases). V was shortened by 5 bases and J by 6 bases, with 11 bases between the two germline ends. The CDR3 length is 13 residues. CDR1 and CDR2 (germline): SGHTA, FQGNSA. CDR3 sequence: CASSRGGGNEQFF. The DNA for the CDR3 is TGTGCCAGCAGCCGGGGAGGAGGCAATGAGCAGTTCTTC. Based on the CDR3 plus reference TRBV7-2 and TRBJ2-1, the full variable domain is GAGVSQSPSNKVTEKGKDVELRCDPISGHTALYWYRQSLGQGLEFLIYFQGNSAPDKSGLPSDRFSAERTGGSVSTLTIQRTQQEDSAVYLCASSRGGGNEQFFGPGTRLTVL.

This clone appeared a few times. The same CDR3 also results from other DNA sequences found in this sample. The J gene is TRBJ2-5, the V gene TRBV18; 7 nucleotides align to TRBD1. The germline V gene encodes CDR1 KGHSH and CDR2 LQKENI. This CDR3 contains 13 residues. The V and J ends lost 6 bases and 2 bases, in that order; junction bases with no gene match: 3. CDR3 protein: CASSGTVQETQYF. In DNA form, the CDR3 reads TGTGCCAGCTCGGGGACAGTTCAAGAGACCCAGTACTTC.

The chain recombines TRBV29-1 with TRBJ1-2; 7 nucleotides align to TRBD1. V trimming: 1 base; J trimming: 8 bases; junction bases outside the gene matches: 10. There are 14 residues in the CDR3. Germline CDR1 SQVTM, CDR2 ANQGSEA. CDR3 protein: CSVEVIQGSGGYTF. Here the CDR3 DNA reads TGCAGCGTTGAAGTAATACAGGGGAGTGGGGGCTACACCTTC.

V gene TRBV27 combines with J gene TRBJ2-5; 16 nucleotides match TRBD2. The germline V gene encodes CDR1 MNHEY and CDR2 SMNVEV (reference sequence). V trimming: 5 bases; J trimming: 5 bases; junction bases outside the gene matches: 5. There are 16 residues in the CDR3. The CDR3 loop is CASSRGTSGGAETQYF. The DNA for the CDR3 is TGTGCCAGCAGTAGGGGGACTAGCGGGGGGGCGGAGACCCAGTACTTC.

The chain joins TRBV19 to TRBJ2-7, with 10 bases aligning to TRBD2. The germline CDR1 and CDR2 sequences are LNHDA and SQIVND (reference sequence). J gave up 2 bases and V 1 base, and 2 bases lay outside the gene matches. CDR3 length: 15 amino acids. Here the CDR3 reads CASSIGTSGTYEQYF. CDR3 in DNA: TGTGCCAGTAGTATAGGGACTAGCGGAACCTACGAGCAGTACTTC.

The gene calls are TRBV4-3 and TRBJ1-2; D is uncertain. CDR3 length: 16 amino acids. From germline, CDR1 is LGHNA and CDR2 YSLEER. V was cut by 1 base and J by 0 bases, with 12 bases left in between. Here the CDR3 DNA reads TGCGCCAGCAGCCAAGTTATCGATAGCTCTAACTATGGCTACACCTTC. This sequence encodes CASSQVIDSSNYGYTF.

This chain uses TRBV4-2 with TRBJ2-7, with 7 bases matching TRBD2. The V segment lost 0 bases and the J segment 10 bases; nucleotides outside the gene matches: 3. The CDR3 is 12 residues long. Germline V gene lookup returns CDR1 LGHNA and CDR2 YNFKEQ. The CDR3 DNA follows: TGTGCCAGCAGCCAAGAGGGGGGGGTTCAGTACTTC. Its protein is CASSQEGGVQYF.

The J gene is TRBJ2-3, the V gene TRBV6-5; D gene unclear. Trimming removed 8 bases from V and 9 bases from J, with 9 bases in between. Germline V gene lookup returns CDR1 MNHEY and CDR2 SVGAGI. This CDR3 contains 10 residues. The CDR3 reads CASGLGTQYF. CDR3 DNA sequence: TGTGCCAGCGGGCTGGGCACGCAGTATTTT.

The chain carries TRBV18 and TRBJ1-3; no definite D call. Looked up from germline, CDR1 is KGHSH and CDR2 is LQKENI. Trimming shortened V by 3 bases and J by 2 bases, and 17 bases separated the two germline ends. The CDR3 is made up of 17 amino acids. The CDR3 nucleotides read TGTGCCAGCTCACCGGGGTGGACCGGAGGTGCTGGAAACACCATATATTTT. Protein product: CASSPGWTGGAGNTIYF.

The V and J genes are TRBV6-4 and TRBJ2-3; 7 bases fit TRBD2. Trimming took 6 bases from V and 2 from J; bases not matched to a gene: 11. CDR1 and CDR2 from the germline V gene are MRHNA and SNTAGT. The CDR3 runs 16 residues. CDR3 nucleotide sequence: TGTGCCAGCAGCTGTATGGCGGGGGACCCCACAGATACGCAGTATTTT. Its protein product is CASSCMAGDPTDTQYF.

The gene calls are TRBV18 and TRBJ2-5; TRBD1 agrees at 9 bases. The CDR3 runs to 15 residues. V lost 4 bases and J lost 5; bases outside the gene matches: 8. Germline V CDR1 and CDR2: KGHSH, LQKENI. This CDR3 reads CASSLTTGGPETQYF. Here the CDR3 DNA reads TGTGCCAGCTCACTGACGACAGGGGGTCCGGAGACCCAGTACTTC.

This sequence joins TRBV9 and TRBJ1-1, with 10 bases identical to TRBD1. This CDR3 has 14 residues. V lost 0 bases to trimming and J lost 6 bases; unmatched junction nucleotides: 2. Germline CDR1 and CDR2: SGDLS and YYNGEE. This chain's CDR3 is CASSVGQGAAEAFF. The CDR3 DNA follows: TGTGCCAGCAGCGTAGGACAGGGGGCTGCTGAAGCTTTCTTT. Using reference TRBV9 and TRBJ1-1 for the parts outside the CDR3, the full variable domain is DSGVTQTPKHLITATGQRVTLRCSPRSGDLSVYWYQQSLDQGLQFLIQYYNGEERAKGNILERFSAQQFPDLHSELNLSSLELGDSALYFCASSVGQGAAEAFFGQGTRLTVV.

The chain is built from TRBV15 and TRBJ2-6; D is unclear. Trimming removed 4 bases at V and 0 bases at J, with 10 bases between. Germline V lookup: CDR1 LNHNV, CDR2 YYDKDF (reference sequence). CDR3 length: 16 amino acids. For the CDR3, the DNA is TGTGCCACCAGCATTGTCAGGAACTCTGGGGCCAACGTCCTGACTTTC. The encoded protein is CATSIVRNSGANVLTF.

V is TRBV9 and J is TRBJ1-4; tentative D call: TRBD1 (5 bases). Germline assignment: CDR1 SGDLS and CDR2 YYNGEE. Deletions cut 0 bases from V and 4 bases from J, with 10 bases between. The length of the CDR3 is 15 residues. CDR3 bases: TGTGCCAGCAGCGTAGACGCGACAGTTAATGAAAAACTGTTTTTT. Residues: CASSVDATVNEKLFF.

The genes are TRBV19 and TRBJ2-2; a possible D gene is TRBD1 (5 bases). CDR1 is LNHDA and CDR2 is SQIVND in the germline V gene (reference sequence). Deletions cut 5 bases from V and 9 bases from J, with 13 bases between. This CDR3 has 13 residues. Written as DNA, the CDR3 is TGTGCCAGTAGTTCCTACAGGTTCCGGGAGCTGTTTTTT. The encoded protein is CASSSYRFRELFF.

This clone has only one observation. The CDR3 DNA sequence: TGTGCCAGCAGCTTAACGAGCGGGAGAGTATACGAGCAGTACTTC. This encodes CASSLTSGRVYEQYF. The chain couples TRBV7-9 to TRBJ2-7; 8 nucleotides align to TRBD2. The CDR3 runs 15 residues. Germline V gene sequence: CDR1 SEHNR, CDR2 FQNEAQ (reference sequence). The J segment lost 4 bases and the V segment lost 2 bases, leaving 7 bases of the junction unmatched.